This record looks at one TCR beta chain sequence and its context. This clonotype was picked up many times. Its binding antigen is unknown. No much larger clonotype is one base removed from it; base qualities were not supplied. Library preparation used 5' RACE. The sequencer was a NextSeq 500. Unique molecular identifiers were attached to individual cDNA molecules in the TCR library protocol so that sequencing error and PCR bias could be corrected. Both TCR alpha and beta chains were sequenced, and tight co-correlation was observed between alpha and beta sequence abundances in each sample. The authors processed their data as follows. Decombinator V4 was used to annotate TCR sequences for V gene, J gene and CDR3. Expanded TCRs were defined as changing significantly between any two time points under a Poisson model with p below 0.0001. Abundances of TCRs were expressed as counts per million after normalisation to the total number of TCRs sequenced in each sample. TRAV1-2 paired with TRAJ12, TRAJ20 or TRAJ33 defined MAIT TCRs, while TRAV10 paired with TRAJ18 defined iNKT TCRs. VDJdb, accessed 1 November 2021, was searched for CMV, EBV and SARS-CoV-2 annotated TCRs, with TCRs annotated for multiple antigens excluded. TCRdb reanalyzed the raw reads on its own, using fastp at Q25 for trimming and MiXCR for clone calling, and kept in-frame beta chains. Rows with one shared CDR3 protein collapse into an entry with the most common genes and DNA. The V and J calls and clone size come from TCRdb's table, not from the authors' own analysis. The sample contains approximately 58,000 distinct CDR3 sequences, 6% to 7% of them found a single time. Jointly, the top ten make up 3.9% of the sample.

Set within a cohort of healthcare workers in London, UK, this nested case-control study involved weekly PCR testing of nasopharyngeal swabs along with blood sampling. Healthcare workers were enrolled in the week of the UK lockdown, from 23 to 31 March 2020, and were followed every week for up to roughly 15 weeks. Counted from cysteine to phenylalanine, this CDR3 has 14 amino acids. The entry retains the CDR3 DNA only, 42 bases that are in frame from base 1. Trimming removed 6 bases from V and 9 bases from J; the gene matches leave 6 bases unexplained. In the germline V gene, CDR1 corresponds to MDHEN and CDR2 to SYDVKM. This sample stems from a study of early T cells in non-severe SARS-CoV-2 infection (dated by TCRdb to 2020 to 2023). Notes on the research overall: Because TCR sequencing relied on bulk RNA taken from unsorted whole blood, pairing of alpha and beta chains was not possible.

General findings and caveats noted by the study authors: VDJdb matching was skewed toward anti-spike CD8 responses and likely underestimated virus-specific expansions by missing private and CD4 specificities.

The source material was whole blood. The source is an adult who was a healthcare worker with PCR-confirmed SARS-CoV-2 infection or an uninfected control (not recorded which). This chain joins TRBV28 to TRBJ1-6, with TRBD1 matching 9 junction bases. The sequenced DNA: TGTGCCAGCAGAACAGGGGGCGCGGTTTCACCCCTCCACTTT. Its protein is CASRTGGAVSPLHF.